These 11 T cell receptor beta chains share one sample of origin, sequenced in a study of control samples from healthy donors and cancer patients. The assay was immunoSEQ multiplex PCR, and TCRdb's table has in-frame clones only and misses some. The sample consists of tens of thousands of clones, approximately 89% of them appearing once. Material for sequencing was PBMCs. The receptor source for this set is a man between 35 and 55 years old with colorectal cancer.

In its sample, this clone was seen a few times. The rearrangement links TRBV7-6 to TRBJ2-1, with 9 bases fitting TRBD2. Trimming at V came to 5 bases and at J to 3 bases, leaving 5 bases not matched to a gene. The germline V gene encodes CDR1 SGHVS and CDR2 FNYEAQ. The CDR3 totals 15 residues. CDR3 residues: CASSVSGSFYNEQFF. The DNA for the CDR3 is TGTGCCAGCAGCGTTAGCGGGAGTTTCTACAATGAGCAGTTCTTC.

V gene TRBV2 combines with J gene TRBJ2-7; D is unclear. V was shortened by 8 bases and J by 2 bases, with 7 bases between the two germline ends. This CDR3 region has 11 residues. Germline lookup yields CDR1 SNHLY and CDR2 FYNNEI. The CDR3 region has the DNA TGTGCCAGCCTTCAGACCTACGAGCAGTACTTC. This sequence encodes CASLQTYEQYF.

CDR3 in amino acids: CASSLVYGEEQYF. For the CDR3, the DNA is TGCGCCAGCAGCTTGGTTTACGGCGAGGAGCAGTACTTC. The V call is TRBV5-1, the J call TRBJ2-7, with unresolved D. Germline CDR1 SGHRS, CDR2 YFSETQ. This CDR3 is 13 amino acids long. Trimming stripped 0 bases from V and 7 bases from J, with 11 bases between.

This clone has just one count. V is TRBV29-1 and J is TRBJ1-5; TRBD1 is a possible D gene (6 bases). The CDR3 totals 14 residues. Trimming shortened V by 4 bases and J by 5 bases, and 15 bases separated the two germline ends. From germline, CDR1 is SQVTM and CDR2 ANQGSEA. The CDR3 DNA sequence: TGCAGCGTTGGGGTGTCGGACAGAGATCAGCCCCAGCATTTT. It is translated as CSVGVSDRDQPQHF.

The rearrangement uses TRBV9 and TRBJ2-2; a possible D gene is TRBD2 (5 bases). This CDR3 comprises 16 residues. Germline loops: CDR1 SGDLS, CDR2 YYNGEE. V was clipped by 0 bases and J by 0 bases, with 9 bases between them. The CDR3 nucleotides read TGTGCCAGCAGCGTAGGTCGGACTTCGAACACCGGGGAGCTGTTTTTT. It yields the protein CASSVGRTSNTGELFF.

This clone was observed a few times. This chain joins TRBV12-3 or TRBV12-4 and TRBJ1-1; no clear D gene. This CDR3 comprises 13 residues. Trimming cost V 2 bases and J 4 bases, with 8 bases left between them. DNA of the CDR3: TGTGCCAGCAGTTTAAACCGCGGCACTGAAGCTTTCTTT. It translates to CASSLNRGTEAFF.

The V and J genes are TRBV10-3 and TRBJ2-6, with 10 positions matching TRBD1. The CDR3 contains 17 residues. Germline V lookup: CDR1 ENHRY, CDR2 SYGVKD. The V segment lost 4 bases and the J segment 2 bases; nucleotides outside the gene matches: 5. CDR3 region: CAISASGTGAGANVLTF. CDR3 in DNA: TGTGCCATCAGTGCATCCGGGACAGGGGCTGGGGCCAACGTCCTGACTTTC.

The V gene is TRBV27, the J gene TRBJ1-1; no definite D call. The CDR3 contains 13 residues. Germline lookup yields CDR1 MNHEY and CDR2 SMNVEV (reference sequence). Trimming took off 3 bases at V and 1 base at J, with 6 bases between the two ends. The CDR3 here is CASSLNWNTEAFF. In DNA form, the CDR3 reads TGTGCCAGCAGTTTGAACTGGAACACTGAAGCTTTCTTT.

This clone was detected only once. CDR3 residues: CASSYSGGGAPYNQPQHF. The DNA of the CDR3 is TGTGCCAGCAGTTACTCCGGGGGAGGAGCCCCTTACAATCAGCCCCAGCATTTT. The J gene is TRBJ1-5, the V gene TRBV6-2 or TRBV6-3; maybe TRBD1 (5 bases). In germline, CDR1 is MNHEY, CDR2 SVGEGT. V lost 0 bases and J lost 3, with 18 bases in between. The CDR3 covers 18 residues.

The chain recombines TRBV18 with TRBJ2-3, with TRBD2 matching over 7 bases. The germline V gene has CDR1 KGHSH and CDR2 LQKENI. V shed 2 bases, J shed 1 base, and the junction held 12 bases outside the gene matches. The CDR3 has 18 residues. CDR3 protein: CASSPTSDGIWGTDTQYF. The DNA of the CDR3 is TGTGCCAGCTCACCAACTAGCGATGGGATTTGGGGCACAGATACGCAGTATTTT.

This clone was seen only once. The junction shows a germline mismatch at one end, possibly a read error. The J gene is TRBJ2-1, the V gene TRBV20-1, with 9 nucleotides matching TRBD2. Germline V gene data show CDR1 as DFQATT and CDR2 as SNEGSKA (reference sequence). The CDR3 runs to 11 residues. As DNA, the CDR3 is TGCAGTGCTCCCGATGGGACTAGCTACATCTTC. It codes for CSAPDGTSYIF.